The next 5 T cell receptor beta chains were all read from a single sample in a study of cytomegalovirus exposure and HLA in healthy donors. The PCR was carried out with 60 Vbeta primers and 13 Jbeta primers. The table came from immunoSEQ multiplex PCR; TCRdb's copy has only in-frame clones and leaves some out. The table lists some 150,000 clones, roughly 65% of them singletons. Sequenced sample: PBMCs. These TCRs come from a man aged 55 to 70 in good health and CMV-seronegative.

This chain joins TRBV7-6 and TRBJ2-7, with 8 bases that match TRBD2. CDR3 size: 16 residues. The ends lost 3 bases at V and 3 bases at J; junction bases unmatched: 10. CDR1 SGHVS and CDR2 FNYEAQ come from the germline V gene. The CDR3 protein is CASSFGRSGSGYEQYF. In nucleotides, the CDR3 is TGTGCCAGCAGCTTCGGAAGGAGCGGGAGCGGCTACGAGCAGTACTTC.

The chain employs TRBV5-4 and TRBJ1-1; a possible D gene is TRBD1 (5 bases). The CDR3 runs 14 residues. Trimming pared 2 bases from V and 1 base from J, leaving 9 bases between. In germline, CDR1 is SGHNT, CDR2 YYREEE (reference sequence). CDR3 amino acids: CASSLRGGNTEAFF. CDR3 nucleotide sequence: TGTGCCAGCAGCTTACGGGGGGGGAACACTGAAGCTTTCTTT. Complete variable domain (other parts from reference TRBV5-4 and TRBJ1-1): ETGVTQSPTHLIKTRGQQVTLRCSSQSGHNTVSWYQQALGQGPQFIFQYYREEENGRGNFPPRFSGLQFPNYSSELNVNALELDDSALYLCASSLRGGNTEAFFGQGTRLTVV.

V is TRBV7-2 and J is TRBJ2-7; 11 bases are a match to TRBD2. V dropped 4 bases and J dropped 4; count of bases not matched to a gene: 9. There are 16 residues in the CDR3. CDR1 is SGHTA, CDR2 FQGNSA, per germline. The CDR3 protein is CASSSSTSGRKYEQYF. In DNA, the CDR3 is TGTGCCAGCAGCTCCTCCACTAGCGGGAGAAAATACGAGCAGTACTTC.

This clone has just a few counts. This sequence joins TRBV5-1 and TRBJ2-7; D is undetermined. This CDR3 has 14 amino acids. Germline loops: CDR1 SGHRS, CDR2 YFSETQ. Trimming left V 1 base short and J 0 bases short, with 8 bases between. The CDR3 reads CASSLPGSSYEQYF. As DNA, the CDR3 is TGCGCCAGCAGCTTGCCAGGCAGCTCCTACGAGCAGTACTTC.

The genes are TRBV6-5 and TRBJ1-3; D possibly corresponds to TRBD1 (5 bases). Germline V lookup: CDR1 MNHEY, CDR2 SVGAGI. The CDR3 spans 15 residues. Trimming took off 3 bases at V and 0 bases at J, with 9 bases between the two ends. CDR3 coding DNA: TGTGCCAGCAGTTATCAGGGTTTCTCTGGAAACACCATATATTTT. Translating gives CASSYQGFSGNTIYF.